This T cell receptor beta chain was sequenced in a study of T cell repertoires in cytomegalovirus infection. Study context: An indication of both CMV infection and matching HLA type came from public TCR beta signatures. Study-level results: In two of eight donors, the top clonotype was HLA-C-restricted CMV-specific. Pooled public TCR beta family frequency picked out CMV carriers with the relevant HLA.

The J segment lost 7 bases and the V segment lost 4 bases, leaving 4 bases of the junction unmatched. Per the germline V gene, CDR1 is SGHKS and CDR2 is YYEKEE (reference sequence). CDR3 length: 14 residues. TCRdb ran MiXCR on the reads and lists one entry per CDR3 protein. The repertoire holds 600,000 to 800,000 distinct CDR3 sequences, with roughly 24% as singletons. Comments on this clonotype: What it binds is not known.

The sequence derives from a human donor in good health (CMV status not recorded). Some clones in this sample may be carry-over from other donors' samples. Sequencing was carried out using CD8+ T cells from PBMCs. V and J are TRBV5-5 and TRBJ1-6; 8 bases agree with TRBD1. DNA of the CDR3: TGTGCCAGCAGCCCTGGGACAGGAAATTCACCCCTCCACTTT. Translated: CASSPGTGNSPLHF.